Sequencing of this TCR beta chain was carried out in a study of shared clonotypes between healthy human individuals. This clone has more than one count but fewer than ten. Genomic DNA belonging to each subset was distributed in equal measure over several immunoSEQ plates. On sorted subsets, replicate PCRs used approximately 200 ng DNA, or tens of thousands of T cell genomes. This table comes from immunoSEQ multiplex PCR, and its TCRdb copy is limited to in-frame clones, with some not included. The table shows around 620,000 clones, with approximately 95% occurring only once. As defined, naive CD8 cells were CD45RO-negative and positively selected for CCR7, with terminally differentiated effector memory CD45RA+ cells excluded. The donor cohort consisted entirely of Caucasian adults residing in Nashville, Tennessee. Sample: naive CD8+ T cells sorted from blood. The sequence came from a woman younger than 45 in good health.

CDR3 loop: CASSYSRNYGYTF. CDR3 coding DNA: TGTGCCAGCAGTTATAGTCGGAACTATGGCTACACCTTC. This chain links TRBV6-5 with TRBJ1-2; no clear D gene. The CDR3 contains 13 residues. Germline CDR1 MNHEY, CDR2 SVGAGI. The germline V and J ends were trimmed by 3 bases and 2 bases, with 7 bases remaining between them.